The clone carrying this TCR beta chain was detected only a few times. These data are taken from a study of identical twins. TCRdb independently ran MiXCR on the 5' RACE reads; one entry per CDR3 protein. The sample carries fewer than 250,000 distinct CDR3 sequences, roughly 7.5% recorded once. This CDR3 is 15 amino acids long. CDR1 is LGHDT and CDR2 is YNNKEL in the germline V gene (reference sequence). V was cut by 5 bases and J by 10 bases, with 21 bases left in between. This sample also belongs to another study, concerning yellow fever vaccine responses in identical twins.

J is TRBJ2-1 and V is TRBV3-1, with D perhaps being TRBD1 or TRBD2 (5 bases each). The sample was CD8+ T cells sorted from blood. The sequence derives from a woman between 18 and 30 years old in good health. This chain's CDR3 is CASSFSGTEPREQFF. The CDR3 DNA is TGTGCCAGCAGCTTCTCCGGGACCGAGCCAAGGGAGCAGTTCTTC.